This T cell receptor beta chain was identified during a study of blood T cell repertoires in COVID-19. Study as a whole: Whether acute or convalescent, the COVID-19 samples came from the United States, Italy and Spain. The cDNA or gDNA used as material had been derived from T cells, B-cell-depleted T cells, or PBMCs.

Original handling: Reference gene primer amplification in the assay estimated nucleated cell counts. The data were produced by immunoSEQ multiplex PCR, yet TCRdb's version contains in-frame clones alone and is incomplete. V and J calls and clone size are given by that table; D and trimming were obtained from the DNA. Of 91,000 or so clones listed, around 80% were seen once; the top ten hold less than 9%. Sequencing used peripheral blood. This clonotype was obtained from a man in his fifties or sixties with active or convalescent COVID-19.

The CDR3 sequence is CASSPRSGAGNEQFF. The CDR3 region has the DNA TGTGCCAGCAGCCCACGTAGCGGGGCGGGGAATGAGCAGTTCTTC. The rearrangement uses TRBV7-2 and TRBJ2-1; 8 positions agree with TRBD2. In germline, CDR1 is SGHTA, CDR2 FQGNSA. The CDR3 contains 15 residues. V was clipped by 5 bases and J by 7 bases; unmatched bases: 10.